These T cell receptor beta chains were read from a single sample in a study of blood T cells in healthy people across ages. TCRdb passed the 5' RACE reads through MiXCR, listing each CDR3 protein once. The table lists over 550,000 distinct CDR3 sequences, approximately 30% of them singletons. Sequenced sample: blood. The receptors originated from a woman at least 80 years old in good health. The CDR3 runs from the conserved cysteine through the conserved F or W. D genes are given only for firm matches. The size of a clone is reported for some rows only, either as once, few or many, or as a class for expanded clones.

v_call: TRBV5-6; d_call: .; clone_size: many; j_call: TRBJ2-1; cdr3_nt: TGTGCCAGCAGCCCCATCGAGGGGGGGAATTCGTGGTTCTTC; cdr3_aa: CASSPIEGGNSWFF
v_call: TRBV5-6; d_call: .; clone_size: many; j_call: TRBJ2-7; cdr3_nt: TGTGCCAGCAGCTCGGGTCCCGCCTCCTACGAGCAGTACTTC; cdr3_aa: CASSSGPASYEQYF
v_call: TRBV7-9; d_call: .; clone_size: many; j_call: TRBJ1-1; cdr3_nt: TGTGCCAGCACCGGCATGAACACTGAAGCTTTCTTT; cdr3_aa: CASTGMNTEAFF
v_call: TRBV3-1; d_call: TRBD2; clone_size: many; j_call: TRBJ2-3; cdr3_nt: TGTGCCAGCAGCCAAGATAGAGCGGGGGTAACTAGCACAGATACGCAGTATTTT; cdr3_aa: CASSQDRAGVTSTDTQYF
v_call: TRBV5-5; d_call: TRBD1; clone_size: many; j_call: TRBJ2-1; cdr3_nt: TGTGCCAGCAGATCCGGGACAGGGGGCAGAAATGAGCAGTTCTTC; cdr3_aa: CASRSGTGGRNEQFF
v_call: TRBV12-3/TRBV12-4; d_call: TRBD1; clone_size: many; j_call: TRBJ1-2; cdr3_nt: TGTGCCAGCCAGACAGGGGCAGATTACTATGGCTACACCTTC; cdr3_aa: CASQTGADYYGYTF
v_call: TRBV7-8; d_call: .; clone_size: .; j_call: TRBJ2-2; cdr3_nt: TGTGCCAGCAGCTTAGACGGACCCACCGGGGAGCTGTTTTTT; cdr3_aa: CASSLDGPTGELFF
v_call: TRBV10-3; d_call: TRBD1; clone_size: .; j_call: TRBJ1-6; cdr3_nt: TGTGCCATCAGTGCACAGGGGGCAAATAATTCACCCCTCCACTTT; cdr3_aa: CAISAQGANNSPLHF
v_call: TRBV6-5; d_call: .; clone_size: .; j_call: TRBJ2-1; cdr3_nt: TGTGCCAGCCGGACGGGACCGACAGGGAGGGATGAGCAGTTCTTC; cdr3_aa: CASRTGPTGRDEQFF
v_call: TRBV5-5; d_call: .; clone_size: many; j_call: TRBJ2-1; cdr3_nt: TGTGCCAGCAGCTTGGGCGACAATGAGCAGTTCTTC; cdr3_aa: CASSLGDNEQFF